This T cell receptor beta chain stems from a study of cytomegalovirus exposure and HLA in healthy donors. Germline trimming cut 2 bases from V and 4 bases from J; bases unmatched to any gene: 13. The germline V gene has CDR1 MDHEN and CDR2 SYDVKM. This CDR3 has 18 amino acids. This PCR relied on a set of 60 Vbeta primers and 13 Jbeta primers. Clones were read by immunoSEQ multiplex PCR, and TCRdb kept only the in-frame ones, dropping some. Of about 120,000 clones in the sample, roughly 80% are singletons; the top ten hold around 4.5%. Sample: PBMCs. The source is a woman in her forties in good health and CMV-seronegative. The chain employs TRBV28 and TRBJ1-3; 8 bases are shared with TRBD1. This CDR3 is CASSLMAGGGFKGNTIYF. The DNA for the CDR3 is TGTGCCAGCAGTTTAATGGCAGGGGGCGGTTTTAAAGGAAACACCATATATTTT. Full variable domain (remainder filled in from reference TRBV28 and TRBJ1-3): DVKVTQSSRYLVKRTGEKVFLECVQDMDHENMFWYRQDPGLGLRLIYFSYDVKMKEKGDIPEGYSVSREKKERFSLILESASTNQTSMYLCASSLMAGGGFKGNTIYFGEGSWLTVV.